This T cell receptor (beta chain) was recovered during a study of technical replicates of blood from several donors. Sequencing used immunoSEQ multiplex PCR; TCRdb keeps in-frame clones, though not all of them. The sample includes about 60,000 clones, around nine tenths of them seen just once. In germline, CDR1 is ENHRY, CDR2 SYGVKD. The CDR3 spans 16 residues. The ends lost 4 bases at V and 3 bases at J; junction bases unmatched: 7. Source material: PBMCs. The sequence was obtained from a human donor in good health. Some clones in this sample may be carry-over from other donors' samples. This chain uses TRBV10-3 with TRBJ1-2; the match to TRBD1 covers 11 bases. As DNA, the CDR3 is TGTGCCATCAGTGCCTGGACAGGGGGCCCTTACTATGGCTACACCTTC. Its translation: CAISAWTGGPYYGYTF.